Presented here are 6 T cell receptor beta chains from one specimen sequenced in a study of blood T cell repertoires in COVID-19. Sequencing used immunoSEQ multiplex PCR; TCRdb keeps in-frame clones, though not all of them. In the table there are 80,000 to 95,000 clones, around 90% of which are singletons. The material sequenced was peripheral blood. The receptors shown here come from a woman in her 70s with acute or convalescent COVID-19.

The chain carries TRBV7-9 and TRBJ1-4, with D maybe TRBD1 (5 bases). The CDR3 length is 15 residues. Germline CDR1 and CDR2: SEHNR and FQNEAQ (reference sequence). Trimming took 1 base from V and 5 from J, leaving 11 bases between them. As DNA, the CDR3 is TGTGCCAGCAGCTTAGGGGAAGGGGTAAATGAAAAACTGTTTTTT. The encoded protein is CASSLGEGVNEKLFF. Using reference TRBV7-9 and TRBJ1-4 for the parts outside the CDR3, the full variable domain is DTGVSQNPRHKITKRGQNVTFRCDPISEHNRLYWYRQTLGQGPEFLTYFQNEAQLEKSRLLSDRFSAERPKGSFSTLEIQRTEQGDSAMYLCASSLGEGVNEKLFFGSGTQLSVL.

The chain recombines TRBV11-2 with TRBJ2-3, with a tentative D call TRBD2 (6 bases). The V gene's germline CDR1 is SGHAT and CDR2 FQNNGV. V gave up 1 base and J gave up 6 bases, with 14 bases separating them. The CDR3 runs 15 residues. The CDR3 loop is CASSLVGTGADTQYF. CDR3 in DNA: TGTGCCAGCAGCTTAGTAGGGACTGGGGCTGATACGCAGTATTTT.

This rearrangement joins TRBV5-1 to TRBJ2-1, with 9 bases identical to TRBD1. CDR3 size: 15 residues. Germline CDR1 is SGHRS and CDR2 is YFSETQ. V shed 3 bases, J shed 7 bases, and the junction held 8 bases outside the gene matches. In DNA form, the CDR3 reads TGCGCCAGCAGCTCTAATTGGGACAGGGTAAATGAGCAGTTCTTC. As protein: CASSSNWDRVNEQFF.

The rearrangement joins TRBV10-3 to TRBJ1-3; 7 bases align to TRBD1. The CDR3 runs to 14 residues. The V segment lost 5 bases and the J segment 3 bases; nucleotides outside the gene matches: 4. CDR1 is ENHRY and CDR2 is SYGVKD in the germline V gene. CDR3 region: CAISLDRNGNTIYF. Written as DNA, the CDR3 is TGTGCCATCAGTCTGGACAGGAATGGAAACACCATATATTTT.

This clone was counted between two and nine times. The chain couples TRBV6-1 to TRBJ1-2; unclear D gene. Looked up from germline, CDR1 is MNHNS and CDR2 is SASEGT. This CDR3 contains 12 residues. V was shortened by 2 bases and J by 6 bases, with 7 bases between the two germline ends. In DNA, the CDR3 is TGTGCCAGCAGTGAAAACGGGGATGGCTACACCTTC. Translation: CASSENGDGYTF.

This clone is a singleton in its sample. For the CDR3, the DNA is TGCAGCGTCGACGGGACTAGCGGGGTAGGGGATACGCAGTATTTT. Translating gives CSVDGTSGVGDTQYF. This rearrangement joins TRBV29-1 to TRBJ2-3; 13 nucleotides match TRBD2. The CDR3 is 15 amino acids. V shed 6 bases and J 6 bases; nucleotides not matched to a gene: 9. Germline V lookup: CDR1 SQVTM, CDR2 ANQGSEA.